The next 10 T cell receptor beta chains were all read from a single sample in a study of cytotoxic CD8 clonotypes in ibrutinib-treated CLL. Some clones are missing from TCRdb's copy, which holds only in-frame ones; the method was immunoSEQ multiplex PCR. The sample includes nearly 85,000 clones, around 79% of them seen just once. The specimen comprised PBMCs, sampled after 12 months of ibrutinib treatment. The source of these receptors is a human donor with chronic lymphocytic leukemia.

This clone is labeled as medium-sized (0.01 to 0.1%). V gene TRBV19 combines with J gene TRBJ1-1; D unresolved. The CDR3 has 11 amino acids. Trimming removed 8 bases from V and 0 bases from J, with 4 bases in between. Per germline, CDR1 LNHDA and CDR2 SQIVND (reference sequence). CDR3 in DNA: TGTGCCAGTCACCTGAACACTGAAGCTTTCTTT. Translated, it gives CASHLNTEAFF.

The V gene is TRBV11-3, the J gene TRBJ2-1; D call uncertain. The germline CDR1 and CDR2 sequences are SGHNT and YENEEA. The length of the CDR3 is 12 residues. Trimming left V 4 bases short and J 7 bases short, with 8 bases between. The CDR3 reads CASSWGQNEQFF. As DNA, the CDR3 is TGTGCCAGCAGCTGGGGTCAAAATGAGCAGTTCTTC.

This clone has a count of ten or more. The chain carries TRBV19 and TRBJ2-7, with TRBD2 as a possible D gene (5 bases). This CDR3 has 15 residues. Germline loops: CDR1 LNHDA, CDR2 SQIVND (reference sequence). V dropped 0 bases and J dropped 3 bases, with 12 bases sitting between them. For the CDR3, the DNA is TGTGCCAGTAGTATAGATCGATCGACTATCTACGAGCAGTACTTC. It encodes CASSIDRSTIYEQYF.

This clone was seen a handful of times. The CDR3, as DNA: TGTGCCAGCCGACCCCGCATAGCGGGAGAGCAGTTCTTC. It yields the protein CASRPRIAGEQFF. The chain carries TRBV6-5 and TRBJ2-1; 8 nucleotides agree with TRBD2. Germline V gene sequence: CDR1 MNHEY, CDR2 SVGAGI. J was trimmed by 10 bases and V by 8 bases; bases with no gene match: 10. The CDR3 runs to 13 residues.

This clone was counted a few times. The V call is TRBV12-1, the J call TRBJ1-5; the table's D call TRBD1 went unverified against the DNA. TRBV12-1 is a known pseudogene. This CDR3 is built from 14 residues. CDR3 sequence: CASSPTGIEQPQHF. Here the CDR3 DNA reads TGTGCCAGCAGCCCGACAGGGATCGAACAGCCCCAGCATTTT.

In DNA, the CDR3 is TGCAGCGTGGGCCGGCAGGGGGCCTACGAGCAGTACTTC. Protein: CSVGRQGAYEQYF. The chain links TRBV29-1 to TRBJ2-7, with 7 bases matching TRBD1. This CDR3 contains 13 residues. V gave up 6 bases and J gave up 2 bases; unmatched junction bases: 7. Germline CDR1 reads SQVTM; CDR2 reads ANQGSEA.

J is TRBJ2-3 and V is TRBV6-5; D gene unclear. Germline values: CDR1 MNHEY, CDR2 SVGAGI. V was cut by 0 bases and J by 5 bases, with 12 bases left in between. The CDR3 spans 15 residues. CDR3 DNA: TGTGCCAGCAGTTACTCGATTCCACCGGGAGATACGCAGTATTTT. Amino acid sequence: CASSYSIPPGDTQYF.

The V and J genes are TRBV19 and TRBJ2-3; the match to TRBD1 covers 10 bases. This CDR3 is built from 15 residues. CDR1 and CDR2 (germline): LNHDA, SQIVND (reference sequence). V lost 0 bases and J lost 3; bases outside the gene matches: 0. The CDR3 DNA reads TGTGCCAGTAGTATAGAGGGACAGGGGACAGATACGCAGTATTTT. Its translation: CASSIEGQGTDTQYF. Combining the CDR3 with reference TRBV19 and TRBJ2-3 gives the whole variable domain DGGITQSPKYLFRKEGQNVTLSCEQNLNHDAMYWYRQDPGQGLRLIYYSQIVNDFQKGDIAEGYSVSREKKESFPLTVTSAQKNPTAFYLCASSIEGQGTDTQYFGPGTRLTVL.

The chain joins TRBV9 to TRBJ2-3; D is unresolved. The V gene lost 4 bases and the J gene lost 5 bases, with 11 bases spanning the gap. This CDR3 spans 13 amino acids. Germline assignment: CDR1 SGDLS and CDR2 YYNGEE. The DNA of the CDR3 is TGTGCCAGCAGCCCGGAGCTAGAAGATACGCAGTATTTT. Its protein product is CASSPELEDTQYF.

This sequence joins TRBV27 and TRBJ2-7; 10 positions match TRBD2. Germline V gene data show CDR1 as MNHEY and CDR2 as SMNVEV (reference sequence). With 6 bases clipped from V and 4 bases from J, the junction kept 15 bases outside the gene matches. The CDR3 is made up of 17 amino acids. The CDR3 loop is CASRNNPTSGNLYEQYF. The CDR3 DNA follows: TGTGCCAGCAGGAACAACCCCACTAGCGGGAATCTTTACGAGCAGTACTTC.